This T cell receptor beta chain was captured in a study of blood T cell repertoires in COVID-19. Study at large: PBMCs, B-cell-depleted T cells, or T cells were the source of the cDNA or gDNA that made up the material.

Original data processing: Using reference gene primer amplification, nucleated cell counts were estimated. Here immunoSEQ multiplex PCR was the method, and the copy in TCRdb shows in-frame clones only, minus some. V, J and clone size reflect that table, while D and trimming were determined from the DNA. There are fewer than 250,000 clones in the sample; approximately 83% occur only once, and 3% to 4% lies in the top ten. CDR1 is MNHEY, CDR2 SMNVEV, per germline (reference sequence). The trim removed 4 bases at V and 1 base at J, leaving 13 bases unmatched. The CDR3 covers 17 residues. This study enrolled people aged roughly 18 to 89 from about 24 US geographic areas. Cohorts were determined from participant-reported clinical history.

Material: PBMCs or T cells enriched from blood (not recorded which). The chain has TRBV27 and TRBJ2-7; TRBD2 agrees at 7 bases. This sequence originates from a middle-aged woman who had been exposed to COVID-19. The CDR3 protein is CASSSHVGGEASYEQYF. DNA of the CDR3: TGTGCCAGCAGTTCCCATGTGGGGGGGGAAGCATCCTACGAGCAGTACTTC.